Listed below are T cell receptor beta chains from one sample, sequenced in a study of persistence of HIV-infected CD4 T cells. The table came from immunoSEQ multiplex PCR; TCRdb's copy has only in-frame clones and leaves some out. The sample gives under 20,000 clones, less than 65% of which show up once; roughly 8.8% is in the top ten. Antigen specificity for these receptors is unknown. Sequenced here: CD4+ T cells sorted from PBMCs after roughly 18-hour stimulation, sampled from a patient who received antiretroviral therapy. The origin of the receptors is an adult woman with HIV who was CMV-seropositive. The conserved cysteine and the conserved F or W are not part of the CDR3 here. Each record gives: J gene, V gene, CDR3 protein.

>TRBJ1-6|TRBV9
ASSTKQGDSPLH
>TRBJ2-3|TRBV9
ASSTSGTDTQY
>TRBJ1-1|TRBV18
ASSPVLSDTEAF
>TRBJ1-6|TRBV6-6
ASSYGQGANSPLH
>TRBJ1-1|TRBV2
ASSTELDTEAF
>TRBJ2-6|TRBV2
AITQQGAKTGANVLT
>TRBJ2-2|TRBV3-1/TRBV3-2
ASSRRTGELF
>TRBJ1-6|TRBV27
ASKGGASSYNSPLH
>TRBJ2-2|TRBV5-6
ASSLGLGVTGELF
>TRBJ1-6|TRBV5-5
ASSDRDSYNSPLH
>TRBJ2-2|TRBV5-1
ASSFGGPNTGELF
>TRBJ2-1|TRBV11-3
ASSLDYAGGQF
>TRBJ1-1|TRBV10-1
ASRLWSEAF
>TRBJ1-2|TRBV5-1
ASSTGRQDGYT
>TRBJ2-1|TRBV6-6
ASSYGGRTNEQF
>TRBJ2-7|TRBV7-9
ASSPGGLGREQY
>TRBJ1-4|TRBV5-1
ASSLGDIQEKLF
>TRBJ1-1|TRBV6-5
ASSPQVANTEAF
>TRBJ2-3|TRBV30
AWSSGGNTDTQY
>TRBJ1-3|TRBV19
ASSPGPFGNTIY
>TRBJ1-2|TRBV7-2
ASSLVGNYGYT
>TRBJ2-3|TRBV24-1
ATSLGQGMMDTQY
>TRBJ1-3|TRBV15
ATSRDGMEGNTIY
>TRBJ2-5|TRBV7-9
ASSLDRGETQY
>TRBJ2-5|TRBV19
ASKPQGGQETQY
>TRBJ2-2|TRBV2
ASTGVHGGELF
>TRBJ1-1|TRBV5-1
ASSFTGLNTEAF
>TRBJ2-5|TRBV5-1
ASSLQRGSETQY
>TRBJ2-2|TRBV5-1
ASRLRTGNTGELF
>TRBJ1-6|TRBV10-2
ASSDPGEFSPLH
>TRBJ2-1|TRBV6-2/TRBV6-3
ASSSERGNYNEQF
>TRBJ1-2|TRBV6-5
ASSPNREGYT
>TRBJ1-6|TRBV9
ASSVTGVDSPLH
>TRBJ1-2|TRBV5-4
ASSPGGGDYGYT